This TCR beta chain came from a study of CD8+ T cells in alopecia areata. Turning to the study itself: Administration of oral tofacitinib to treated patients was at 5 to 10 mg twice daily.

This clone was detected a few times. Different DNA sequences within this sample yield the same CDR3. As the sequencing template, cDNA was produced by extracting RNA and reverse transcribing it. Here immunoSEQ multiplex PCR was the method, and the copy in TCRdb shows in-frame clones only, minus some. This table has 160,000 or so clones, less than 70% appearing once. Deletions cut 0 bases from V and 1 base from J, with 4 bases between. Germline CDR1 reads SGHRS; CDR2 reads YFSETQ. The CDR3 loop spans 14 amino acids. This sample's treatment: oral pan-JAK inhibitor, 5-10 mg twice daily. Sequenced material: CD4+ T cells sorted from blood, taken at week 4, from a patient treated with tofacitinib. This TCR was recovered from a human donor with alopecia areata. The genes are TRBV5-1 and TRBJ2-2; D gene uncertain. The CDR3 loop is CASSLAGNTGELFF. DNA for the CDR3: TGCGCCAGCAGCTTGGCAGGGAACACCGGGGAGCTGTTTTTT.